The 12 T cell receptor beta chains in this list originate from one sample, sequenced in a study of blood T cell repertoires in COVID-19. Profiling relied on immunoSEQ multiplex PCR, and the TCRdb table lists in-frame clones only, not all of them. The profile shows under 95,000 clones, 80% to 85% of them singletons. The material sequenced was peripheral blood. Receptor source: a woman older than 75 with active or convalescent COVID-19.

The chain employs TRBV5-1 and TRBJ2-7; 8 bases line up with TRBD1. Trimming took 1 base from V and 7 from J; bases not matched to a gene: 7. Germline V CDR1 and CDR2: SGHRS, YFSETQ. CDR3 size: 14 residues. CDR3 sequence reads: CASSLQGASGEQYF. CDR3 DNA sequence: TGCGCCAGCAGCTTGCAGGGGGCGAGTGGAGAGCAGTACTTC.

V and J are TRBV27 and TRBJ1-1; no clear D gene. The CDR3 is 11 residues long. Germline V lookup: CDR1 MNHEY, CDR2 SMNVEV (reference sequence). V shed 6 bases and J shed 8 bases, with 10 bases lying between them. The DNA of the CDR3 is TGTGCCAGCAGGAAAGGAGGGGAAGCTTTCTTT. Its protein is CASRKGGEAFF.

This chain links TRBV4-2 with TRBJ1-4; a weak D match, TRBD1 (6 bases). Germline V gene sequence: CDR1 LGHNA, CDR2 YNFKEQ. V gave up 3 bases and J gave up 8 bases, with 16 bases separating them. CDR3 length equals 15 residues. The CDR3 nucleotides read TGTGCCAGCAGCCATCGGACAGTCCCAATGGAAAAACTGTTTTTT. Translated, it gives CASSHRTVPMEKLFF.

The CDR3 loop is CASSLALAGGFQETQYF. CDR3 nucleotides: TGTGCCAGCAGCTTAGCCCTAGCGGGAGGATTCCAAGAGACCCAGTACTTC. The genes are TRBV7-2 and TRBJ2-5, with 11 bases lining up with TRBD2. The CDR3 runs 17 residues. Germline V lookup: CDR1 SGHTA, CDR2 FQGNSA. Germline trimming cut 0 bases from V and 1 base from J; bases unmatched to any gene: 4.

This clone was recorded a few times. This chain connects TRBV27 to TRBJ2-7; 7 bases are shared with TRBD1. The CDR3 runs 14 residues. Germline CDR1 and CDR2: MNHEY and SMNVEV (reference sequence). With V trimmed by 5 bases and J by 6 bases, 10 bases remained unmatched. This CDR3 is CASSPQGVPGEQYF. The CDR3 nucleotides read TGTGCCAGCAGTCCCCAGGGGGTCCCGGGCGAGCAGTACTTC.

Only a few counts were recorded for this clone. V and J are TRBV7-3 and TRBJ2-1; 15 nucleotides agree with TRBD2. Trimming cost V 1 base and J 7 bases; bases outside gene matches: 8. The CDR3 contains 18 residues. Germline V gene sequence: CDR1 SGHTA, CDR2 FQGTGA. CDR3 sequence reads: CASSLITGLAGGKNEQFF. CDR3 in DNA: TGTGCCAGCAGCTTAATAACGGGACTAGCGGGAGGAAAAAATGAGCAGTTCTTC.

The V and J genes are TRBV9 and TRBJ1-2; 9 nucleotides align to TRBD1. Germline V lookup: CDR1 SGDLS, CDR2 YYNGEE. The CDR3 runs to 18 residues. The J segment lost 2 bases and the V segment lost 2 bases, leaving 13 bases of the junction unmatched. The CDR3 is CASSVLPTGGFINYGYTF. The CDR3 bases are TGTGCCAGCAGCGTCTTACCGACAGGGGGATTTATCAACTATGGCTACACCTTC.

V gene TRBV7-3 combines with J gene TRBJ1-2; weak D call: TRBD1 (5 bases). The CDR3 runs to 13 residues. Trimming removed 1 base at V and 5 bases at J, with 8 bases between. Germline V gene lookup returns CDR1 SGHTA and CDR2 FQGTGA. CDR3 nucleotide sequence: TGTGCCAGCAGCTTAAACCCAGGGTATGGCTACACCTTC. Protein product: CASSLNPGYGYTF.

This chain links TRBV19 with TRBJ2-1; the match to TRBD1 covers 10 bases. The CDR3 is 15 amino acids. Germline CDR1 is LNHDA and CDR2 is SQIVND (reference sequence). With 3 bases clipped from V and 6 bases from J, the junction kept 5 bases outside the gene matches. The CDR3 spells CASSIIRTGGNEQFF. The CDR3 region has the DNA TGTGCCAGTAGTATCATCCGGACAGGGGGCAATGAGCAGTTCTTC.

The J gene is TRBJ2-1, the V gene TRBV12-3 or TRBV12-4; D is perhaps TRBD2 (6 bases). The CDR3 extends over 13 amino acids. Trimming left V 1 base short and J 5 bases short, with 6 bases between. The CDR3 reads CASSLGEDNEQFF. CDR3 nucleotide sequence: TGTGCCAGCAGTTTAGGGGAGGACAATGAGCAGTTCTTC.

The chain uses TRBV6-5 and TRBJ2-7, with 12 nucleotides matching TRBD2. Germline CDR1 and CDR2: MNHEY and SVGAGI. There are 16 residues in the CDR3. The trim removed 0 bases at V and 9 bases at J, leaving 9 bases unmatched. The CDR3 nucleotides read TGTGCCAGCAGTTACTCGAGGCTAGCGGGAGGGCAAGGGCAGTACTTC. Protein: CASSYSRLAGGQGQYF.

The gene calls are TRBV6-5 and TRBJ2-7, with 7 bases aligning to TRBD2. With 3 bases clipped from V and 7 bases from J, the junction kept 9 bases outside the gene matches. Looked up from germline, CDR1 is MNHEY and CDR2 is SVGAGI. The CDR3 is 14 amino acids. The CDR3 bases are TGTGCCAGCAGTTATAGGATTGCGGGGGAAGAGCAGTACTTC. This sequence encodes CASSYRIAGEEQYF.